This TCR beta chain emerged from a study of CD8 T cells in Susac syndrome. For the study at large: There were 5 or 6 sequenced Susac syndrome patients with active disease and 8 or 9 in remission.

CDR1 and CDR2 from the germline V gene are LGHDT and YNNKEL (reference sequence). The CDR3 spans 16 residues. V shed 5 bases, J shed 8 bases, and the junction held 9 bases outside the gene matches. Negative isolation yielded the CD8+ and CD4+ T cells, while FACS enriched the TEMRA cells. An amount of RNA that ranged from roughly 0.5 to 1 ug was reverse transcribed with random hexamers. It was immunoSEQ multiplex PCR that amplified TCR beta CDR3 across 54 Vbeta and 13 Jbeta. One entry per CDR3 protein results from TCRdb running MiXCR on the immunoSEQ multiplex PCR reads. This table has about 94,000 distinct CDR3 sequences, roughly 94% appearing once.

The J gene is TRBJ2-1, the V gene TRBV3-1; 13 nucleotides line up with TRBD2. The TCR comes from a human donor with Susac syndrome. The sequencing sample was made of CD4+ T cells from PBMCs. CDR3 sequence reads: CASSTRLAGGIDEQFF. The CDR3, as DNA: TGTGCCAGCAGCACCCGACTAGCGGGGGGCATCGATGAGCAGTTCTTC.